These T cell receptor beta chains were read from a single sample in a study of cytomegalovirus exposure and HLA in healthy donors. Method: immunoSEQ multiplex PCR; TCRdb's copy keeps in-frame clones and lacks some. Of about 230,000 clones listed, approximately 84% are singletons. What was sequenced was PBMCs. The receptor set was obtained from a woman in her forties in good health and CMV-seronegative. CDR3s include the opening cysteine and the closing phenylalanine or tryptophan. D genes are given only for firm matches. A row's size may be missing; if present it is once, few, many or a size class.

abundance	v_gene	d_gene	j_gene	CDR3aa	CDR3nt
-	TRBV7-8	-	TRBJ1-2	CASSLGRGLDYGYTF	TGTGCCAGCAGCTTAGGCCGAGGGTTGGACTATGGCTACACCTTC
-	TRBV18	TRBD2	TRBJ2-3	CASSLKAGGTDTQYF	TGTGCCAGCTCACTAAAGGCGGGGGGCACAGATACGCAGTATTTT
-	TRBV5-1	TRBD2	TRBJ2-3	CASSSRGTTDTQYF	TGCGCCAGCAGCTCGCGGGGGACCACAGATACGCAGTATTTT
-	TRBV5-6	-	TRBJ1-1	CASSRDRQREAFF	TGTGCCAGCAGTCGCGACAGGCAGAGAGAAGCTTTCTTT
-	TRBV7-9	-	TRBJ2-7	CASKEGGHEQYF	TGTGCCAGTAAGGAGGGAGGCCACGAGCAGTACTTC
-	TRBV30	TRBD1	TRBJ1-2	CAWSRQGTNYGYTF	TGTGCCTGGAGCAGACAGGGTACGAACTATGGCTACACCTTC
once	TRBV7-9	TRBD1	TRBJ1-2	CASSPGQGAYGYTF	TGTGCCAGCAGTCCTGGACAGGGGGCCTATGGCTACACCTTC
few	TRBV5-1	-	TRBJ1-4	CASSLGTGTTNEKLFF	TGCGCCAGCAGCTTGGGAACAGGCACAACTAATGAAAAACTGTTTTTT
-	TRBV6-1	-	TRBJ1-2	CAARGEGYGYTF	TGTGCCGCCCGTGGGGAGGGCTATGGCTACACCTTC
-	TRBV15	TRBD1	TRBJ1-2	CATSSEMGQSIYGYTF	TGTGCCACCAGCAGCGAAATGGGACAGTCCATCTATGGCTACACCTTC
-	TRBV27	-	TRBJ2-5	CASSPGTLVETQYF	TGTGCCAGCAGTCCAGGGACTCTGGTAGAGACCCAGTACTTC
-	TRBV13	TRBD1	TRBJ1-5	CASSLGRQGYQPQHF	TGTGCCAGCAGCTTAGGGAGACAGGGCTATCAGCCCCAGCATTTT
-	TRBV18	TRBD1	TRBJ1-3	CASSPTDRGYGNTIYF	TGTGCCAGCTCACCAACGGACAGGGGCTACGGAAACACCATATATTTT
once	TRBV5-1	-	TRBJ2-7	CASSSWTREAYEQYF	TGCGCCAGCAGCTCATGGACGAGGGAGGCCTACGAGCAGTACTTC
few	TRBV19	-	TRBJ1-4	CASSSDRFNEKLFF	TGTGCCAGTAGTTCGGACAGATTTAACGAAAAACTGTTTTTT
-	TRBV5-5	TRBD1	TRBJ1-4	CASSFGQGPATNEKLFF	TGTGCCAGCAGCTTCGGACAGGGACCTGCAACTAATGAAAAACTGTTTTTT
-	TRBV5-1	TRBD2	TRBJ2-1	CASSSSGGARHNEQFF	TGCGCCAGCAGCTCCTCGGGGGGGGCTCGCCACAATGAGCAGTTCTTC
-	TRBV4-2	-	TRBJ1-2	CASSQEARVNYGYPF	TGTGCCAGCAGCCAAGAAGCGAGGGTTAACTATGGCTACCCCTTC
once	TRBV2	-	TRBJ2-1	CASEQGRSSNEQFF	TGTGCCAGTGAACAGGGCCGTTCGTCCAATGAGCAGTTCTTC
-	TRBV2	-	TRBJ1-1	CASSEQAYEAFF	TGTGCCAGCAGTGAACAGGCATATGAAGCTTTCTTT
-	TRBV6-4	-	TRBJ1-4	CASSDWEATNEKLFF	TGTGCCAGCAGTGACTGGGAGGCAACTAATGAAAAACTGTTTTTT
-	TRBV30	-	TRBJ2-2	CAWREGKNTGELFF	TGTGCCTGGAGAGAGGGAAAGAACACCGGGGAGCTGTTTTTT
-	TRBV27	TRBD2	TRBJ2-2	CASSVPGGPRTGELFF	TGTGCCAGCTCTGTTCCGGGGGGGCCCCGCACCGGGGAGCTGTTTTTT
-	TRBV4-1	-	TRBJ1-2	CASSQEIHSLRGPTGYTF	TGCGCCAGCAGCCAAGAAATTCACTCACTTAGGGGCCCTACTGGCTACACCTTC
-	TRBV4-1	-	TRBJ1-1	CASSLGQNTEAFF	TGCGCCAGCAGCCTCGGACAGAACACTGAAGCTTTCTTT
-	TRBV5-5	TRBD1	TRBJ1-6	CASSVTGFRAHSPLHF	TGTGCCAGCAGCGTGACAGGGTTCCGGGCTCATTCACCCCTCCACTTT
-	TRBV28	-	TRBJ1-3	CASSLSPRNTIYF	TGTGCCAGCAGTTTAAGCCCGAGAAACACCATATATTTT
-	TRBV11-3	-	TRBJ2-3	CASSFLGTDTQYF	TGTGCCAGCAGCTTCCTAGGCACAGATACGCAGTATTTT
-	TRBV30	-	TRBJ1-6	CACGRRNNSPLHF	TGTGCCTGCGGCCGGCGGAATAATTCACCCCTCCACTTT
once	TRBV7-9	-	TRBJ2-2	CASSLSRVLGTGELFF	TGTGCCAGCAGCTTGAGCAGGGTCCTAGGCACCGGGGAGCTGTTTTTT
-	TRBV2	-	TRBJ1-2	CASSTVGQAYGYTF	TGTGCCAGCAGCACCGTTGGACAAGCCTATGGCTACACCTTC
-	TRBV29-1	-	TRBJ2-3	CSVDGLTNTDTQYF	TGCAGCGTTGATGGGCTAACCAATACAGATACGCAGTATTTT
-	TRBV5-6	-	TRBJ1-2	CASSLATGLGYGYTF	TGTGCCAGCAGCTTGGCAACAGGGCTAGGGTATGGCTACACCTTC
-	TRBV4-3	TRBD1	TRBJ1-3	CASSQGGTDGNTIYF	TGCGCCAGCAGCCAGGGTGGGACAGACGGAAACACCATATATTTT
-	TRBV19	-	TRBJ2-7	CASSYNSGYEQYF	TGTGCCAGTAGTTATAACAGCGGCTACGAGCAGTACTTC
-	TRBV9	-	TRBJ2-7	CASSAMRGNPYEQYF	TGTGCCAGCAGCGCCATGAGGGGGAATCCCTACGAGCAGTACTTC
-	TRBV5-1	-	TRBJ2-7	CASSLDGADFYEQYF	TGCGCCAGCAGCTTGGATGGGGCAGACTTCTACGAGCAGTACTTC
-	TRBV14	-	TRBJ2-1	CASSQAGAGAYNEQFF	TGTGCCAGCAGCCAAGCTGGGGCGGGGGCTTACAATGAGCAGTTCTTC
many	TRBV10-2	TRBD2	TRBJ2-1	CASSDSQGLQYNEQFF	TGCGCCAGCAGTGACAGCCAGGGACTACAGTACAATGAGCAGTTCTTC
once	TRBV6-5	-	TRBJ2-3	CASSSSRGRDTQYF	TGTGCCAGCAGCTCTAGCAGGGGTAGAGATACGCAGTATTTT
-	TRBV30	-	TRBJ1-2	CACTTGHLGYGYTF	TGTGCCTGCACAACAGGGCACCTCGGCTATGGCTACACCTTC
-	TRBV5-1	-	TRBJ1-1	CASSPDNLNTEAFF	TGCGCCAGCAGCCCGGACAACTTGAACACTGAAGCTTTCTTT
once	TRBV6-5	-	TRBJ2-7	CASSDSGGSEQYF	TGTGCCAGCAGCGACTCAGGGGGGAGCGAGCAGTACTTC
-	TRBV4-2	-	TRBJ2-1	CASSQRGGLYNEQFF	TGTGCCAGCAGCCAGAGGGGGGGCCTGTACAATGAGCAGTTCTTC
-	TRBV4-3	-	TRBJ1-3	CASSQDHGDSGNTIYF	TGCGCCAGCAGCCAAGATCACGGTGACTCTGGAAACACCATATATTTT
-	TRBV13	TRBD1	TRBJ1-6	CASSLGGQGNSPLHF	TGTGCCAGCAGCTTGGGAGGACAGGGAAATTCACCCCTCCACTTT
-	TRBV4-3	TRBD1	TRBJ1-4	CASSPDRGTNEKLFF	TGCGCCAGCAGCCCCGACAGGGGAACTAATGAAAAACTGTTTTTT
-	TRBV28	TRBD1	TRBJ2-7	CASIDHRGSYEQYF	TGTGCCAGCATCGACCACAGGGGCTCCTACGAGCAGTACTTC
-	TRBV30	TRBD1	TRBJ2-1	CAWSTGTANEQFF	TGTGCCTGGAGTACGGGGACAGCGAATGAGCAGTTCTTC